Following are 13 T cell receptor beta chains from one sample sequenced in a study of T-cell memory formation after mild COVID-19. TCRdb reanalysed the 5' RACE reads using MiXCR and keeps one entry per CDR3 protein. The sample shows approximately 560,000 distinct CDR3 sequences, roughly 17% of them seen only once. The specimen sequenced was PBMCs or a T cell subset sorted from them (not recorded which). The receptors were gathered from an adult woman who had mild COVID-19 (a few samples of this study predate the infection). Cell type and time point are not known.

This clonotype was counted a few times. This chain connects TRBV18 to TRBJ1-2, with D uncertain. V lost 1 base, J lost 7 bases, and 7 bases lay in between. Germline-derived CDR1 and CDR2 are KGHSH and LQKENI. This CDR3 comprises 12 residues. CDR3 sequence: CASSPREAGYTF. DNA for the CDR3: TGTGCCAGCTCACCACGGGAGGCTGGCTACACCTTC.

This clonotype was seen a handful of times. The rearrangement uses TRBV6-1 and TRBJ2-7, with 9 bases matching TRBD1. The J segment lost 4 bases and the V segment lost 3 bases, leaving 7 bases of the junction unmatched. CDR1 is MNHNS and CDR2 is SASEGT in the germline V gene. CDR3 size: 15 residues. The CDR3 is CASSDPGTGIYEQYF. CDR3 DNA: TGTGCCAGCAGTGATCCCGGGACAGGGATATACGAGCAGTACTTC.

The chain carries TRBV4-1 and TRBJ2-7, with 9 bases matching TRBD2. This CDR3 has 17 residues. Germline CDR1 MGHRA, CDR2 YSYEKL. The junction had 10 bases not matched to a gene; V was cut back by 0 bases and J by 4 bases. CDR3 sequence: CASSQDRLAGIEYEQYF. The CDR3 region has the DNA TGCGCCAGCAGCCAAGATAGGCTAGCGGGGATCGAGTACGAGCAGTACTTC.

This chain connects TRBV6-1 to TRBJ1-2; D uncertain. The CDR3 consists of 15 residues. Per the germline V gene, CDR1 is MNHNS and CDR2 is SASEGT. Trimming removed 7 bases at V and 4 bases at J, with 19 bases between. This CDR3 is CASTPAVPSSYGYTF. DNA of the CDR3: TGTGCCAGCACCCCGGCAGTACCCTCCTCCTATGGCTACACCTTC.

This clonotype was seen a few times. The rearrangement uses TRBV12-3 or TRBV12-4 and TRBJ2-2, with TRBD2 matching over 7 bases. V shed 1 base, J shed 4 bases, and the junction held 12 bases outside the gene matches. The CDR3 covers 18 residues. CDR3 sequence: CASSLVYTGREPTGELFF. The CDR3 DNA follows: TGTGCCAGCAGTTTAGTCTATACGGGGCGGGAGCCCACCGGGGAGCTGTTTTTT.

The chain carries TRBV9 and TRBJ2-5, with 7 bases lining up with TRBD2. CDR3 length equals 14 residues. Trimming removed 4 bases from V and 4 bases from J; junction bases left unmatched: 7. The V gene's germline CDR1 is SGDLS and CDR2 YYNGEE. Here the CDR3 reads CASSTSGGIETQYF. CDR3 DNA: TGTGCCAGCAGCACCTCCGGGGGGATAGAGACCCAGTACTTC.

This clonotype was detected only a few times. V usage is TRBV19 and J usage is TRBJ2-7; maybe TRBD1 (5 bases). CDR1 and CDR2 (germline): LNHDA, SQIVND (reference sequence). Trimming cost V 0 bases and J 2 bases, with 11 bases left between them. This CDR3 is 15 amino acids long. CDR3: CASSIDLTDPYEQYF. DNA of the CDR3: TGTGCCAGTAGTATAGATCTGACAGACCCCTACGAGCAGTACTTC.

The chain links TRBV7-9 to TRBJ2-3; 11 bases are a match to TRBD2. The CDR3 is 17 residues long. V dropped 5 bases and J dropped 5; count of bases not matched to a gene: 12. Germline assignment: CDR1 SEHNR and CDR2 FQNEAQ (reference sequence). CDR3 DNA sequence: TGTGCCAGCAGCCAACAACTAGCGGGAGATTTTGGAGATACGCAGTATTTT. Its protein product is CASSQQLAGDFGDTQYF.

This chain joins TRBV27 and TRBJ2-6; D is uncertain. Germline CDR1 is MNHEY and CDR2 is SMNVEV (reference sequence). CDR3 length: 17 residues. The V end lost 2 bases, the J end lost 0 bases, and 11 bases lay between the germline ends. CDR3 nucleotides: TGTGCCAGCAGTTTAGAACACCCAAGCTCTGGGGCCAACGTCCTGACTTTC. This gives the protein CASSLEHPSSGANVLTF.

This sequence joins TRBV11-2 and TRBJ2-1, with no clear D. V lost 5 bases and J lost 0, with 11 bases in between. CDR1 and CDR2 from the germline V gene are SGHAT and FQNNGV. The CDR3 has 15 amino acids. This CDR3 reads CASSTDLSSYNEQFF. CDR3 nucleotide sequence: TGTGCCAGCAGCACCGACTTAAGCTCCTACAATGAGCAGTTCTTC.

J is TRBJ2-5 and V is TRBV7-9; TRBD2 matches 7 bases. The CDR3 loop spans 15 amino acids. CDR1 SEHNR and CDR2 FQNEAQ come from the germline V gene (reference sequence). J lost 1 base, V lost 1 base, and 3 bases had no gene match. DNA for the CDR3: TGTGCCAGCAGCTTAGTCGGGACTACCCAAGAGACCCAGTACTTC. Translating it yields CASSLVGTTQETQYF.

The genes are TRBV16 and TRBJ1-5; no clear D. The CDR3 length is 13 residues. The V gene lost 7 bases and the J gene lost 6 bases, with 13 bases spanning the gap. Germline V gene lookup returns CDR1 KGHSY and CDR2 FQNENV. The CDR3 spells CASNPSSGQPQHF. CDR3 sequence (DNA): TGTGCCAGCAACCCCAGTTCCGGTCAGCCCCAGCATTTT.

This chain connects TRBV6-2 or TRBV6-3 to TRBJ1-5, with D possibly TRBD1 on 5 matching bases. Germline lookup yields CDR1 MNHEY and CDR2 SVGEGT. V was cut by 0 bases and J by 9 bases, with 6 bases left in between. The CDR3 contains 12 residues. CDR3 amino acids: CASSYSGGPQHF. The CDR3 region has the DNA TGTGCCAGCAGTTACTCTGGGGGGCCCCAGCATTTT.